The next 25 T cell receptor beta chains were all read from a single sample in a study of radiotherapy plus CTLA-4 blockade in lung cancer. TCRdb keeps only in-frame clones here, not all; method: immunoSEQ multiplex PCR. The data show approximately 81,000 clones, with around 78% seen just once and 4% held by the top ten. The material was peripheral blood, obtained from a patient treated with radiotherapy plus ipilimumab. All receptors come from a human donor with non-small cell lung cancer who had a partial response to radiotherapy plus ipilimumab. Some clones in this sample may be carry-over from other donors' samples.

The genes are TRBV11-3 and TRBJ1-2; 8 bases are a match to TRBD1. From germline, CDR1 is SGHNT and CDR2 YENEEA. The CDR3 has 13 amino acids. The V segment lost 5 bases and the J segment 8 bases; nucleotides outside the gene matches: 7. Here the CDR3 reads CASSPDREAGYTF. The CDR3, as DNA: TGTGCCAGCAGCCCGGACAGGGAAGCGGGCTACACCTTC. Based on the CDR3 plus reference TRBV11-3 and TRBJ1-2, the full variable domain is EAGVVQSPRYKIIEKKQPVAFWCNPISGHNTLYWYLQNLGQGPELLIRYENEEAVDDSQLPKDRFSAERLKGVDSTLKIQPAELGDSAVYLCASSPDREAGYTFGSGTRLTVV.

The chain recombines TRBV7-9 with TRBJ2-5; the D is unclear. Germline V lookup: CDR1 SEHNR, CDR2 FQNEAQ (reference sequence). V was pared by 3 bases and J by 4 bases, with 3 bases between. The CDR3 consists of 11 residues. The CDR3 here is CASSFSETQYF. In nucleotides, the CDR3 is TGTGCCAGCAGCTTCTCAGAGACCCAGTACTTC.

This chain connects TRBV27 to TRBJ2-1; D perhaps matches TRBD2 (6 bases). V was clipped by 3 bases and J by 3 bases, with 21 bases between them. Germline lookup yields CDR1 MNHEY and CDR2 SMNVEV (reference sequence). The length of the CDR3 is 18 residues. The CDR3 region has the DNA TGTGCCAGCAGTTTTAAGAATCCGGCGGGGCCTTACTACAATGAGCAGTTCTTC. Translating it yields CASSFKNPAGPYYNEQFF.

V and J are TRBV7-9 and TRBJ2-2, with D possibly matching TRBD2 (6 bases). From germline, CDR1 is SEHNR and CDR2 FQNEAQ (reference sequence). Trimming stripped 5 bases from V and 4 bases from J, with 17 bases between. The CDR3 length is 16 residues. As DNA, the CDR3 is TGTGCCAGCAGCCGAGGACCGGGGCGGGGCACCGGGGAGCTGTTTTTT. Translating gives CASSRGPGRGTGELFF.

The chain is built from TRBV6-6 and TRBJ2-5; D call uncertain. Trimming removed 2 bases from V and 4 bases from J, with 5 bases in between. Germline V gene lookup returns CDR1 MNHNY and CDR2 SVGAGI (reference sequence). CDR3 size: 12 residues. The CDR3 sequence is CASSYTAETQYF. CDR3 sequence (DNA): TGTGCCAGCAGTTACACTGCAGAGACCCAGTACTTC.

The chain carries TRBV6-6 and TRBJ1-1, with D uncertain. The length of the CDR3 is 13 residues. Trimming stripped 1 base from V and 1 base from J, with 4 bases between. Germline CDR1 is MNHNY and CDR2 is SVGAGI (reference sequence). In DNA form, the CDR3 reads TGTGCCAGCAGTTACTACGGGAACACTGAAGCTTTCTTT. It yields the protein CASSYYGNTEAFF.

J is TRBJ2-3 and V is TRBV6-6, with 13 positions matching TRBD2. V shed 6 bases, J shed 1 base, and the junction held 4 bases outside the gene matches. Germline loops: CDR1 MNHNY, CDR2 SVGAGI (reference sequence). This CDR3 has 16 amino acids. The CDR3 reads CASSRGTSGGTDTQYF. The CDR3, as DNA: TGTGCCAGCAGCCGTGGGACTAGCGGGGGCACAGATACGCAGTATTTT.

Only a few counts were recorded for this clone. The CDR3 coding sequence is TGTGCCAGCGGGGGGTTCGGGGGAAGAAGGAATGAGCAGTTCTTC. This encodes CASGGFGGRRNEQFF. V and J are TRBV2 and TRBJ2-1; D may be TRBD2 (6 bases). V gave up 8 bases and J gave up 7 bases, with 21 bases separating them. The CDR3 spans 15 residues. The germline CDR1 and CDR2 sequences are SNHLY and FYNNEI.

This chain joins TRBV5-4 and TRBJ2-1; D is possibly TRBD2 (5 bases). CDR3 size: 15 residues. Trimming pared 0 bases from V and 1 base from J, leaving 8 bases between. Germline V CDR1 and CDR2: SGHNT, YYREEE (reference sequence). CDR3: CASSLVGSSYNEQFF. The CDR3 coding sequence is TGTGCCAGCAGCTTGGTGGGGAGTTCCTACAATGAGCAGTTCTTC.

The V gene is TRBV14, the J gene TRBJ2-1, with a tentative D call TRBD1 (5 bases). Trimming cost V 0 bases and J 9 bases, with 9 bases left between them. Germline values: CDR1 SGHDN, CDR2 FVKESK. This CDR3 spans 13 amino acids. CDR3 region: CASSQEIGAEQFF. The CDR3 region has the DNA TGTGCCAGCAGCCAAGAGATAGGGGCTGAGCAGTTCTTC.

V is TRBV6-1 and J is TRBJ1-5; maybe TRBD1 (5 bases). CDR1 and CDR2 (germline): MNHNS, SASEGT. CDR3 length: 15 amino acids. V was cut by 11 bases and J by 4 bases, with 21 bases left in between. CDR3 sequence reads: CASGGGRGGNQPQHF. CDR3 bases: TGTGCCTCCGGGGGTGGTCGGGGCGGAAATCAGCCCCAGCATTTT.

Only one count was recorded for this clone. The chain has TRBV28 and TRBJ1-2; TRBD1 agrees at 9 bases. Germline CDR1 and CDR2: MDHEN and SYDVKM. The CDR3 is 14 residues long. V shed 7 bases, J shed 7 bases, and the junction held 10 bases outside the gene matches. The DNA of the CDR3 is TGTGCCAGCACCTCACAGGGGGCAAGCGGTGGCTACACCTTC. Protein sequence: CASTSQGASGGYTF.

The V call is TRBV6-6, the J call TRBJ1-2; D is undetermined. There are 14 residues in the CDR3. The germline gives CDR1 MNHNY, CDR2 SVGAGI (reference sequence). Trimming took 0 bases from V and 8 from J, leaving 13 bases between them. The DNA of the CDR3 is TGTGCCAGCAGTTACTCGTTCGGAAGAGGGGGCTACACCTTC. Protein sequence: CASSYSFGRGGYTF.

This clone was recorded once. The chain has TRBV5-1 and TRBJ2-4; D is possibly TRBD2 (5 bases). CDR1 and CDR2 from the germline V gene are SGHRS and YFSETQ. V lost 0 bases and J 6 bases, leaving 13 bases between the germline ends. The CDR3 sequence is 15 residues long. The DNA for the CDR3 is TGCGCCAGCAGCTTGGCGGGGTCCGAACTAAACATTCAGTACTTC. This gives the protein CASSLAGSELNIQYF.

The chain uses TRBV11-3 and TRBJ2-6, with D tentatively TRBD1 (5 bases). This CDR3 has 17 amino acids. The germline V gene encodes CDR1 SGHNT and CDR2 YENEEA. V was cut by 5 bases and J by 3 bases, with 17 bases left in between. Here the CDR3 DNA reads TGTGCCAGCAGCACACTTCAGGGCCCGGGTGGGGCCAACGTCCTGACTTTC. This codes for CASSTLQGPGGANVLTF.

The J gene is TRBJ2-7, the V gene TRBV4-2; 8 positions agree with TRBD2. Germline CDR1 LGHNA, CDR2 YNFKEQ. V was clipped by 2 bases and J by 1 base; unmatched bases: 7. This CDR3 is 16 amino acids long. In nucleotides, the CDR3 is TGTGCCAGCAGCCAATTAGGCGGGGGGCCTTCCTACGAGCAGTACTTC. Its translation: CASSQLGGGPSYEQYF.

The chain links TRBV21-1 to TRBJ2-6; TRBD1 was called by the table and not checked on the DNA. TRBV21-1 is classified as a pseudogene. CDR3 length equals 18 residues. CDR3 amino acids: CASSGPGQFTSGANVLTF. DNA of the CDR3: TGTGCCAGCAGCGGACCGGGACAGTTCACATCTGGGGCCAACGTCCTGACTTTC.

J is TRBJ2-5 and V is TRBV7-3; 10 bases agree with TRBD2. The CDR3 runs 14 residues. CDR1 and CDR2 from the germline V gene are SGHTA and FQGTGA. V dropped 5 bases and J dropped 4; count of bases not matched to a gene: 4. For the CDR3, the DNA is TGTGCCAGCAGCAAGCGGGGGGGCTTAGAGACCCAGTACTTC. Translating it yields CASSKRGGLETQYF.

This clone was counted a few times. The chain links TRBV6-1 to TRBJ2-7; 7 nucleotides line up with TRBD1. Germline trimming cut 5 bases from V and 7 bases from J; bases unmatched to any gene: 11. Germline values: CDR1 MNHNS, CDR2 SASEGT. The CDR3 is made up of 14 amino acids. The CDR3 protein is CASSPSDRASEQYF. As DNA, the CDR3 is TGTGCCAGCAGTCCCTCCGACAGGGCTAGTGAGCAGTACTTC.

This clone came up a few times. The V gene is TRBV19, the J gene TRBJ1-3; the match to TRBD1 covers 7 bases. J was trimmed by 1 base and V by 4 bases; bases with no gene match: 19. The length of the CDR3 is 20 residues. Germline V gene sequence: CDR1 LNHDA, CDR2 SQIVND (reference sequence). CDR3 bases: TGTGCCAGTAGTACCCTTATCCGGACAGGAGGGGTTCGGTCTGGAAACACCATATATTTT. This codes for CASSTLIRTGGVRSGNTIYF.

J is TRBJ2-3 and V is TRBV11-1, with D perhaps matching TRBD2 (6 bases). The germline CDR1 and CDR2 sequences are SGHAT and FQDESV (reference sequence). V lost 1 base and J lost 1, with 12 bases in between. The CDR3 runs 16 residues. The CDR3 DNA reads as TGTGCCAGCAGCTTAGAAGCGGGCTTGGGCACAGATACGCAGTATTTT. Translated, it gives CASSLEAGLGTDTQYF.

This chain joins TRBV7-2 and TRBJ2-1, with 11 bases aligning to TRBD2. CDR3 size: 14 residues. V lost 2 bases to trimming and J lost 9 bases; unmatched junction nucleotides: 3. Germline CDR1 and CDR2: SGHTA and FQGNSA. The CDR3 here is CASSLSSGGSEQFF. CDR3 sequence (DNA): TGTGCCAGCAGCTTATCTAGCGGGGGGTCTGAGCAGTTCTTC.

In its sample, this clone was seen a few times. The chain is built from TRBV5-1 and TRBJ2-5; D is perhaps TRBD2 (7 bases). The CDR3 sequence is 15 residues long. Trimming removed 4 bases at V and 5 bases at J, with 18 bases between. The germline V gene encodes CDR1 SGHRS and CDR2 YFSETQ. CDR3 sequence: CASSAPGHGRETQYF. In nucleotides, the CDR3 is TGCGCCAGCAGCGCTCCGGGACACGGGAGGGAGACCCAGTACTTC.

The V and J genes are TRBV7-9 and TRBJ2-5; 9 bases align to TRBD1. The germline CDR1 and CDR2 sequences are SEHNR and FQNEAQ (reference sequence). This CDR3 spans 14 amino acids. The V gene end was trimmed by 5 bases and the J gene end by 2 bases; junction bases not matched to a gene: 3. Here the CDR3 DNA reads TGTGCCAGCAGCGTGGACAGGGGACAAGAGACCCAGTACTTC. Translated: CASSVDRGQETQYF.

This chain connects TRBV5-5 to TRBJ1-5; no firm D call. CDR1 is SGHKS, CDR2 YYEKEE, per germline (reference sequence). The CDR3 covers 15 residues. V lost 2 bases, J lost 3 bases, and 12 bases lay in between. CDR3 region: CASSLYRDPNQPQHF. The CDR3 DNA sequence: TGTGCCAGCAGCTTATACCGGGATCCCAATCAGCCCCAGCATTTT.